This T cell receptor (beta chain) was captured in a study of cytomegalovirus exposure and HLA in healthy donors. Study-wide results and caveats: When analyzed later, a missense DCLRE1C variant was found to be linked to TCR beta V- and J-gene trimming.

This PCR relied on a set of 60 Vbeta primers and 13 Jbeta primers. Sequencing used immunoSEQ multiplex PCR; TCRdb keeps in-frame clones, though not all of them. The sample consists of around 120,000 clones, less than 90% of them appearing once. Germline CDR1 SGHTA, CDR2 FQGNSA. The trim removed 6 bases at V and 13 bases at J, leaving 8 bases unmatched. This CDR3 region has 14 residues. For this clone: Its antigen remains unidentified.

The sample consisted of PBMCs. The chain joins TRBV7-2 to TRBJ1-6, with 11 nucleotides matching TRBD1. The origin of this receptor is a middle-aged man in good health and CMV-seronegative. The CDR3 spells CASRAGTGGSPLHF. The CDR3 region has the DNA TGTGCCAGCAGGGCCGGGACAGGGGGATCCCCCCTCCACTTT.